This T cell receptor (beta chain) was identified during a study of beta chain features in type 1 diabetes. As for this clone: Its antigen is unidentified.

General study findings and limits: TCRB repertoires of naive, central memory and Treg cells appeared more similar among patients than among healthy donors.

cDNA synthesis used the whole RNA isolate, giving expressed TCRB sequences. Mean read depth for naive, central memory and regulatory T cell samples was several million reads. Profiling relied on immunoSEQ multiplex PCR, and the TCRdb table lists in-frame clones only, not all of them. The profile shows 110,000 to 150,000 clones, 9% to 10% of them singletons. J gave up 5 bases and V 6 bases, and 7 bases lay outside the gene matches. This CDR3 has 16 residues. Looked up from germline, CDR1 is MNHEY and CDR2 is SMNVEV (reference sequence). The TCR comes from a woman aged 40 to 49 in good health. The sequencing sample was made of central memory CD4+ T cells from blood. V and J are TRBV27 and TRBJ2-5; 15 nucleotides line up with TRBD2. CDR3 sequence (DNA): TGTGCCAGCAGAACCGGGACTAGCGGGGGGAGGGAGACCCAGTACTTC. It yields the protein CASRTGTSGGRETQYF.